Below, 28 T cell receptor beta chains from the same sample are listed, as sequenced in a study of cytomegalovirus exposure and HLA in healthy donors. The study ran its PCR with 60 Vbeta and 13 Jbeta primers. TCRdb keeps only in-frame clones here, not all; method: immunoSEQ multiplex PCR. The table includes some 150,000 clones, around 70% detected once. The sample comprised PBMCs. The receptors come from a woman between 55 and 75 years old in good health and CMV-seropositive.

The chain employs TRBV4-2 and TRBJ1-4; maybe TRBD1 (5 bases). Germline loops: CDR1 LGHNA, CDR2 YNFKEQ. The CDR3 is 17 residues long. Deletions cut 0 bases from V and 7 bases from J, with 18 bases between. CDR3 amino acids: CASSQEGAGGLSEKLFF. The CDR3 DNA is TGTGCCAGCAGCCAAGAAGGGGCCGGGGGGTTAAGTGAAAAACTGTTTTTT.

This clone was seen only a few times. The chain recombines TRBV14 with TRBJ1-1; D is uncertain. The CDR3 extends over 14 amino acids. V shed 1 base and J shed 5 bases, with 11 bases lying between them. Germline V gene data show CDR1 as SGHDN and CDR2 as FVKESK. CDR3 nucleotide sequence: TGTGCCAGCAGCCAAGTCCTCCCCGGGACTGAAGCTTTCTTT. Its translation is CASSQVLPGTEAFF.

The rearrangement joins TRBV2 to TRBJ2-3, with TRBD2 matching 9 bases. CDR1 is SNHLY and CDR2 is FYNNEI in the germline V gene. V was pared by 7 bases and J by 0 bases, with 14 bases of the junction left unmatched. This CDR3 region has 18 residues. CDR3 region: CASIGRTSERSSTDTQYF. The CDR3 region has the DNA TGTGCCAGCATTGGTAGGACTAGCGAACGTTCTAGCACAGATACGCAGTATTTT.

The chain uses TRBV19 and TRBJ1-1; D not resolved. The CDR3 consists of 13 residues. The germline V gene has CDR1 LNHDA and CDR2 SQIVND (reference sequence). V gave up 4 bases and J gave up 0 bases, with 6 bases separating them. The CDR3 DNA reads TGTGCCAGTAGTAGCGGGATGAACACTGAAGCTTTCTTT. Translated, it gives CASSSGMNTEAFF.

This clone appeared many times. The chain uses TRBV14 and TRBJ1-5; 9 nucleotides align to TRBD1. Germline V gene data show CDR1 as SGHDN and CDR2 as FVKESK. This CDR3 region has 20 residues. V lost 0 bases, J lost 4 bases, and 16 bases stayed unmatched. Here the CDR3 reads CASSQDEGLGTGTPNQPQHF. CDR3 DNA: TGTGCCAGCAGCCAAGATGAGGGGTTGGGGACAGGGACCCCGAATCAGCCCCAGCATTTT.

The chain has TRBV18 and TRBJ1-1; D is ambiguous. CDR3 size: 14 residues. Trimming stripped 1 base from V and 4 bases from J, with 10 bases between. CDR1 KGHSH and CDR2 LQKENI come from the germline V gene. The chain's CDR3 is CASSPRGLGTEAFF. CDR3 sequence (DNA): TGTGCCAGCTCACCACGCGGGTTGGGCACTGAAGCTTTCTTT.

The chain uses TRBV2 and TRBJ2-5; D may be TRBD2 (5 bases). The better agreement between TRBJ2-7 and the DNA end casts doubt on the J call. The V gene's germline CDR1 is SNHLY and CDR2 FYNNEI. The length of the CDR3 is 13 residues. The CDR3 spells CASSRLRGYEQYF. CDR3 sequence (DNA): TGTGCCAGCAGTCGTCTCCGAGGGTACGAGCAGTACTTC.

The rearrangement uses TRBV18 and TRBJ1-1; 10 positions agree with TRBD1. The ends lost 3 bases at V and 5 bases at J; junction bases unmatched: 9. CDR1 and CDR2 from the germline V gene are KGHSH and LQKENI. CDR3 length equals 16 residues. The CDR3 loop reads CASSPLLGQGRTEAFF. CDR3 bases: TGTGCCAGCTCACCCCTACTGGGACAGGGGAGGACTGAAGCTTTCTTT.

A remark on this clone: Relative to the germline gene, one junction end is altered; a read error may explain this. This chain uses TRBV2 with TRBJ1-2; D is undetermined. The CDR3 totals 11 residues. Germline loops: CDR1 SNHLY, CDR2 FYNNEI. CDR3 in DNA: TGTGCCAGCAGTGAAGCGCTTACTACCCCGTTC. It codes for CASSEALTTPF.

The CDR3 DNA is TGTGCCAGCAGCCAGGGAGCGAACACTGAAGCTTTCTTT. Protein sequence: CASSQGANTEAFF. The gene calls are TRBV14 and TRBJ1-1; no clear D. Per germline, CDR1 SGHDN and CDR2 FVKESK. Trimming pared 3 bases from V and 1 base from J, leaving 6 bases between. This CDR3 contains 13 residues.

Note on this clone: An end of the junction does not agree with germline; a read error may underlie this. The V gene is TRBV18, the J gene TRBJ2-7; D might be TRBD1 (5 bases). CDR3 length: 13 amino acids. Germline CDR1 is KGHSH and CDR2 is LQKENI. CDR3 loop: CASSDSSKDLRNF. The CDR3 DNA follows: TGTGCCAGCAGTGACAGCAGTAAGGACCTGAGGAACTTC.

Here the CDR3 reads CASSLGRSDTGELFF. The DNA for the CDR3 is TGTGCCAGCAGCTTGGGCAGGTCGGACACCGGGGAGCTGTTTTTT. The chain employs TRBV7-9 and TRBJ2-2; no clear D gene. Germline V gives CDR1 SEHNR, CDR2 FQNEAQ (reference sequence). The length of the CDR3 is 15 residues. With 3 bases removed from V and 3 bases from J, the gap between germline ends came to 11 bases.

The V gene is TRBV5-4, the J gene TRBJ1-1; a weak D match, TRBD1 (5 bases). Germline lookup yields CDR1 SGHNT and CDR2 YYREEE (reference sequence). The CDR3 totals 13 residues. Between the trimmed V and J ends, which lost 4 bases and 3 bases, there was a span of 10 bases. Here the CDR3 DNA reads TGTGCCAGCAGCGAGGACACGTACACTGAAGCTTTCTTT. It encodes CASSEDTYTEAFF. The full variable domain, its missing parts supplied by reference TRBV5-4 and TRBJ1-1, is ETGVTQSPTHLIKTRGQQVTLRCSSQSGHNTVSWYQQALGQGPQFIFQYYREEENGRGNFPPRFSGLQFPNYSSELNVNALELDDSALYLCASSEDTYTEAFFGQGTRLTVV.

The rearrangement joins TRBV9 to TRBJ1-5; 7 bases agree with TRBD1. The trim removed 4 bases at V and 6 bases at J, leaving 13 bases unmatched. This CDR3 contains 16 residues. From germline, CDR1 is SGDLS and CDR2 YYNGEE. The CDR3 spells CASSSEGGTVPQPQHF. The CDR3 DNA reads as TGTGCCAGCAGCTCCGAAGGAGGGACAGTCCCTCAGCCCCAGCATTTT. Together with reference TRBV9 and TRBJ1-5, the CDR3 gives the full variable domain: DSGVTQTPKHLITATGQRVTLRCSPRSGDLSVYWYQQSLDQGLQFLIQYYNGEERAKGNILERFSAQQFPDLHSELNLSSLELGDSALYFCASSSEGGTVPQPQHFGDGTRLSIL.

This chain connects TRBV19 to TRBJ2-3, with D hard to call. The CDR3 extends over 12 amino acids. V lost 7 bases and J 5 bases, leaving 10 bases between the germline ends. The germline V gene has CDR1 LNHDA and CDR2 SQIVND (reference sequence). The CDR3 protein is CASTRNGDTQYF. The DNA for the CDR3 is TGTGCCAGTACCCGAAACGGAGATACGCAGTATTTT.

The gene calls are TRBV6-5 and TRBJ1-3; no firm D call. Germline CDR1 is MNHEY and CDR2 is SVGAGI. CDR3 size: 12 residues. Between the trimmed V and J ends, which lost 4 bases and 14 bases, there was a span of 15 bases. The CDR3 DNA sequence: TGTGCCAGCAGTTTCGAGGGTGTGGGCCTATATTTT. Translated: CASSFEGVGLYF.

The chain recombines TRBV19 with TRBJ1-2; possibly TRBD1 for D (5 bases). CDR1 and CDR2 (germline): LNHDA, SQIVND (reference sequence). Trimming stripped 0 bases from V and 7 bases from J, with 9 bases between. This CDR3 spans 13 amino acids. This CDR3 reads CASSIDRRGGYTF. The CDR3 bases are TGTGCCAGTAGTATAGATCGAAGGGGTGGCTACACCTTC.

The chain carries TRBV27 and TRBJ1-1; D may be TRBD1 (5 bases). The CDR3 loop spans 15 amino acids. Germline-derived CDR1 and CDR2 are MNHEY and SMNVEV (reference sequence). V lost 3 bases to trimming and J lost 1 base, with 12 bases between them. The CDR3 DNA follows: TGTGCCAGCAGTTTTCATGGGGGGGGGAACACTGAAGCTTTCTTT. It codes for CASSFHGGGNTEAFF.

This clone was found a few times. The chain employs TRBV2 and TRBJ2-7; D is unclear. Trimming removed 6 bases at V and 2 bases at J, with 8 bases between. The CDR3 has 12 amino acids. Germline CDR1 is SNHLY and CDR2 is FYNNEI. Here the CDR3 reads CASRVNTYEQYF. In DNA form, the CDR3 reads TGTGCCAGCAGGGTTAACACCTACGAGCAGTACTTC.

The chain employs TRBV5-1 and TRBJ2-5; D is perhaps TRBD1 (5 bases). The CDR3 is 15 amino acids. With 1 base removed from V and 5 bases from J, the gap between germline ends came to 15 bases. CDR1 is SGHRS and CDR2 is YFSETQ in the germline V gene. The CDR3 spells CASSLWAGPEETQYF. The CDR3 DNA reads TGCGCCAGCAGCTTGTGGGCAGGGCCGGAGGAGACCCAGTACTTC.

This chain links TRBV9 with TRBJ2-5; TRBD2 matches 11 bases. The trim removed 4 bases at V and 4 bases at J, leaving 3 bases unmatched. Germline CDR1 and CDR2: SGDLS and YYNGEE. The CDR3 totals 14 residues. CDR3 residues: CASSILAGGETQYF. CDR3 sequence (DNA): TGTGCCAGCAGCATCCTAGCGGGAGGAGAGACCCAGTACTTC.

J is TRBJ2-2 and V is TRBV6-1; weak D call: TRBD2 (6 bases). The V end lost 5 bases, the J end lost 5 bases, and 15 bases lay between the germline ends. The CDR3 loop spans 15 amino acids. CDR1 is MNHNS and CDR2 is SASEGT in the germline V gene. The CDR3 DNA is TGTGCCAGCAGTATGGAGGGTTGGTCAACCGGGGAGCTGTTTTTT. Protein: CASSMEGWSTGELFF.

This rearrangement joins TRBV28 to TRBJ2-3; tentative D call: TRBD1 (6 bases). The CDR3 runs to 15 residues. The germline V gene has CDR1 MDHEN and CDR2 SYDVKM. With 4 bases removed from V and 2 bases from J, the gap between germline ends came to 13 bases. The CDR3 sequence: CASSSPGQFTDTQYF. DNA of the CDR3: TGTGCCAGCAGTTCACCGGGACAATTCACAGATACGCAGTATTTT.

V usage is TRBV7-6 and J usage is TRBJ2-6; 7 nucleotides align to TRBD1. V shed 5 bases, J shed 4 bases, and the junction held 8 bases outside the gene matches. Looked up from germline, CDR1 is SGHVS and CDR2 is FNYEAQ. The CDR3 extends over 16 amino acids. CDR3 DNA: TGTGCCAGCAGCCTCGACAGGGTGAGAGGGGCCAACGTCCTGACTTTC. Translation gives CASSLDRVRGANVLTF. Looking up the rest from reference TRBV7-6 and TRBJ2-6 gives the full variable domain: GAGVSQSPRYKVTKRGQDVALRCDPISGHVSLYWYRQALGQGPEFLTYFNYEAQQDKSGLPNDRFSAERPEGSISTLTIQRTEQRDSAMYRCASSLDRVRGANVLTFGAGSRLTVL.

This clone was seen more than once but under ten times. The CDR3 is CASFLNSGIQAGELFF. CDR3 in DNA: TGTGCCAGCTTCCTTAATAGCGGGATACAGGCGGGGGAGCTGTTTTTT. This chain uses TRBV2 with TRBJ2-2, with 8 bases that match TRBD2. CDR1 and CDR2 from the germline V gene are SNHLY and FYNNEI. The length of the CDR3 is 16 residues. J was trimmed by 8 bases and V by 8 bases; bases with no gene match: 16.

This chain joins TRBV29-1 and TRBJ1-2, with D possibly TRBD1 on 5 matching bases. From germline, CDR1 is SQVTM and CDR2 ANQGSEA. The CDR3 is made up of 13 amino acids. Trimming stripped 7 bases from V and 4 bases from J, with 16 bases between. CDR3 nucleotides: TGCAGCGCGGGACTCCACGGGAGCTATGGCTACACCTTC. This translates into CSAGLHGSYGYTF.

This clone was recorded a few times. This chain connects TRBV27 to TRBJ1-4; D is ambiguous. Germline assignment: CDR1 MNHEY and CDR2 SMNVEV (reference sequence). V gave up 0 bases and J gave up 2 bases, with 7 bases separating them. This CDR3 spans 15 amino acids. In nucleotides, the CDR3 is TGTGCCAGCAGTTTATCGGCAGTCACTAATGAAAAACTGTTTTTT. Protein sequence: CASSLSAVTNEKLFF.

The chain employs TRBV7-2 and TRBJ2-7; perhaps TRBD1 as D (6 bases). The germline V gene encodes CDR1 SGHTA and CDR2 FQGNSA. The CDR3 totals 15 residues. Trimming left V 4 bases short and J 0 bases short, with 13 bases between. CDR3 in amino acids: CASSSQSGVSYEQYF. Written as DNA, the CDR3 is TGTGCCAGCAGCTCTCAATCAGGGGTCTCCTACGAGCAGTACTTC.